This TCR beta chain was recorded in a study of blood T cell repertoires in COVID-19. A few counts support this clone. Clones were read by immunoSEQ multiplex PCR, and TCRdb kept only the in-frame ones, dropping some. The sample has 150,000 to 200,000 clones, 80% to 90% seen once. Per germline, CDR1 LGHDT and CDR2 YNNKEL (reference sequence). Trimming removed 5 bases from V and 2 bases from J, with 17 bases in between. There are 16 residues in the CDR3. The TCR originated in a woman under 30 who had recovered from COVID-19. This chain links TRBV3-1 (or the pseudogene TRBV3-2) with TRBJ2-3; tentatively, D is TRBD2 (5 bases). The sequenced material came from peripheral blood. CDR3 in DNA: TGTGCCAGCAGCGGTGCGGGCGGTAGATTCACAGATACGCAGTATTTT. It yields the protein CASSGAGGRFTDTQYF.